This T cell receptor (beta chain) was captured in a study of blood T cell repertoires in COVID-19. Study at large: Whether acute or convalescent, the COVID-19 samples came from the United States, Italy and Spain. Sample material is recorded as cDNA or gDNA derived from T cells, B-cell-depleted T cells, or PBMCs.

Trimming left V 5 bases short and J 5 bases short, with 9 bases between. This CDR3 contains 12 residues. Source study methods: For nucleated cells, counts were estimated from reference gene primer amplification. Measured with immunoSEQ multiplex PCR; TCRdb has only the in-frame clones, and not every one. Clone size and the V and J calls come from that table; the DNA yielded D and trimming. The sample consists of approximately 110,000 clones, 65% to 85% of them appearing once. The sequence derives from a woman aged 70-85 years with acute or convalescent COVID-19. The chain recombines TRBV12-3 or TRBV12-4 with TRBJ2-5; D might be TRBD1 (6 bases). Sequenced sample: peripheral blood. CDR3 in DNA: TGTGCCAGCAGTCAGGGGTGGGAGACCCAGTACTTC. This encodes CASSQGWETQYF.